This entry concerns a single TCR beta chain. Its antigen is unknown. This sample stems from a study of radiation and T cells in renal cell carcinoma. Broader study findings: No pretreatment tumor biopsies were available for baseline clonotypes. Top tumor clonotypes rose in blood 2 weeks post-radiation, then contracted.

Time point of the sample: baseline pretreatment blood. Treatment of the sample: 15 Gy SBRT to primary tumor, nephrectomy 4 weeks later. V was pared by 6 bases and J by 2 bases, with 8 bases of the junction left unmatched. Germline lookup yields CDR1 MNHEY and CDR2 SVGAGI. This CDR3 region has 15 residues. Clones were read by immunoSEQ multiplex PCR, and TCRdb kept only the in-frame ones, dropping some. The profile shows tens of thousands of clones, about four fifths of them singletons. The material sequenced was blood, taken from a patient whose treatment included radiotherapy and nephrectomy. The source is a man aged 55 to 69 with renal cell carcinoma. The chain recombines TRBV6-5 with TRBJ2-5, with TRBD2 matching over 8 bases. Here the CDR3 reads CASRHLAGVQETQYF. The CDR3 coding sequence is TGTGCCAGCAGACACCTAGCGGGTGTACAAGAGACCCAGTACTTC.